This T cell receptor (beta chain) was found in a study of regulatory T cells in long-lasting Graves disease. In the study overall: Recently diagnosed Graves' patients had received antithyroid drugs for under 3 months. Regarding the study as a whole: For persistent Graves' patients, TCR diversity was lower than for newly diagnosed ones.

This clonotype appeared many times. The antigen remains unidentified. To make TCR beta libraries, researchers used iRepertoire HTBI primers and Arm-PCR of CDR3 regions. TCRdb used MiXCR to reprocess the multiplex PCR reads, holding one entry per CDR3 protein. The data show fewer than 550,000 distinct CDR3 sequences, more than 15% seen once. The sample's time point: newly diagnosed GD, antithyroid drugs for less than 3 months. From PBMCs, RNA was extracted and then used to make the TCR library. With 5 bases removed from V and 2 bases from J, the gap between germline ends came to 13 bases. Per germline, CDR1 SGHAT and CDR2 FQNNGV. The CDR3 length is 14 residues. This same sample was also part of a study on T cells in Graves' hyperthyroidism and ophthalmopathy. As that report states: Graves' hyperthyroidism was deemed stable absent ophthalmopathy progression within 18 months. The TCR CDR3 first-round RT-PCR relied on the HTBI primer set.

The source is a woman aged 35-65 years with Graves disease. The gene calls are TRBV11-2 and TRBJ2-7; D is tentatively TRBD1 or TRBD2 (5 bases each). This specimen was peripheral blood mononuclear cells (PBMCs), taken at new diagnosis, from a patient treated with antithyroid drugs. As DNA, the CDR3 is TGTGCCAGCAGCCAGACAGAGGGACCCTACGAGCAGTACTTC. Encoded protein: CASSQTEGPYEQYF.